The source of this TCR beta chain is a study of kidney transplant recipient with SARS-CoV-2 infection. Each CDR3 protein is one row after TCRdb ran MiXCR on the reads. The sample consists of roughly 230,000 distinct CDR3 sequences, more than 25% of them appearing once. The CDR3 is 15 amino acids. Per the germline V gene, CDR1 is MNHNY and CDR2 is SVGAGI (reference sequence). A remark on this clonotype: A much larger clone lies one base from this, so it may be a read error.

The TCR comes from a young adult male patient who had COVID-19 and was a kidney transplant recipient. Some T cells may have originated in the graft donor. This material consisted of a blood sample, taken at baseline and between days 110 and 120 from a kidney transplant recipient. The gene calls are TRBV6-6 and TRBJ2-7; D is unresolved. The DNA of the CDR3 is TGTGCCAGCAGTTACTCGATGGGTGTAGCCTACGGGCAGTACTTC. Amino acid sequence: CASSYSMGVAYGQYF.